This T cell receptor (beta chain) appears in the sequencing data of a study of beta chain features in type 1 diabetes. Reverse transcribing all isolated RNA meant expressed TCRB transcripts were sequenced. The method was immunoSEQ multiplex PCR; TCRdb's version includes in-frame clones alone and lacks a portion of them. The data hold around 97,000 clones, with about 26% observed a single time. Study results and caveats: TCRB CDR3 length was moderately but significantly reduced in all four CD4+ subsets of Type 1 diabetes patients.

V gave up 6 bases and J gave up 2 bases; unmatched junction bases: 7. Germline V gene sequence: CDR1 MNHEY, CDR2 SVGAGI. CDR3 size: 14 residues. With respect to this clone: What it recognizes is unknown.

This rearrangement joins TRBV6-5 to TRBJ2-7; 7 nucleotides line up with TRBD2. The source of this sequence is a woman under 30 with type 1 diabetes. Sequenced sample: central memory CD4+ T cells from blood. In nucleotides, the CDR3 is TGTGCCAGCAGCTCCGGAGGACTAGCCTACGAGCAGTACTTC. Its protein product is CASSSGGLAYEQYF.